A single sample gave rise to the 8 T cell receptor beta chains below, sequenced in a study of Ad26.COV2.S vaccination and SARS-CoV-2 variants. Assay used: immunoSEQ multiplex PCR; TCRdb lists only in-frame clones, some missing. This table has more than 350,000 clones, 75% to 95% appearing once. Treatment described: roughly 20 received Ad26.COV2.S at low or high dose, single or two shots; several received placebo; per-sample allocation not given. The study sampled participants on day 63 after the first vaccine or placebo injection. Sequenced here: peripheral blood, sampled in a trial of Ad26.COV2.S vaccine versus placebo. All receptors come from a person aged 18-60 years who received the Ad26.COV2.S COVID-19 vaccine or a placebo.

The chain recombines TRBV7-9 with TRBJ1-1; the D gene is possibly TRBD1 (6 bases). The CDR3 runs 15 residues. V was shortened by 3 bases and J by 0 bases, with 11 bases between the two germline ends. Germline V gene lookup returns CDR1 SEHNR and CDR2 FQNEAQ (reference sequence). The CDR3, as DNA: TGTGCCAGCAGCTTGACAGGAGGCCTGAACACTGAAGCTTTCTTT. Residues: CASSLTGGLNTEAFF.

The chain links TRBV5-1 to TRBJ2-5; D is ambiguous. Germline-derived CDR1 and CDR2 are SGHRS and YFSETQ. Trimming removed 0 bases from V and 5 bases from J, with 17 bases in between. CDR3 length: 16 residues. This CDR3 is CASSLVDVELRETQYF. Written as DNA, the CDR3 is TGCGCCAGCAGCTTGGTGGACGTTGAGCTTCGTGAGACCCAGTACTTC.

This clone has ten or more counts. The chain carries TRBV6-2 or TRBV6-3 and TRBJ1-5, with D tentatively TRBD1 (5 bases). V was clipped by 5 bases and J by 2 bases, with 19 bases between them. This CDR3 is built from 17 residues. Germline assignment: CDR1 MNHEY and CDR2 SVGEGT. The DNA for the CDR3 is TGTGCCAGCAGTGCCCGGGACGGGAGTGTGGGCAATCAGCCCCAGCATTTT. Amino acid sequence: CASSARDGSVGNQPQHF.

The chain joins TRBV5-1 to TRBJ2-1; TRBD1 or TRBD2 may be the D gene (6 bases each). Per the germline V gene, CDR1 is SGHRS and CDR2 is YFSETQ. V was trimmed by 2 bases and J by 10 bases, leaving 13 bases between them. The CDR3 contains 13 residues. The CDR3 nucleotides read TGCGCCAGCAGCTTATGGGGGGCTAGAGAGCAGTTCTTC. This sequence encodes CASSLWGAREQFF.

This clone has a single count. The chain carries TRBV5-5 and TRBJ2-1, with D perhaps assigned TRBD1 or TRBD2 (5 bases each). Germline V gene sequence: CDR1 SGHKS, CDR2 YYEKEE (reference sequence). The CDR3 length is 15 residues. V shed 4 bases and J shed 0 bases, with 11 bases lying between them. For the CDR3, the DNA is TGTGCCAGCAGCCCCGGTGGGGGCTCCTACAATGAGCAGTTCTTC. Translation: CASSPGGGSYNEQFF.

V usage is TRBV6-5 and J usage is TRBJ1-2; D might be TRBD1 (5 bases). Trimming removed 5 bases from V and 4 bases from J, with 11 bases in between. The CDR3 is 13 residues long. Germline V gene sequence: CDR1 MNHEY, CDR2 SVGAGI. In DNA, the CDR3 is TGTGCCAGCAGTCCGGACATCTTCTATGGCTACACCTTC. Translated, it gives CASSPDIFYGYTF.

The J gene is TRBJ2-1, the V gene TRBV6-6; D might be TRBD1 (6 bases). V was pared by 5 bases and J by 6 bases, with 14 bases between. The CDR3 totals 14 residues. CDR1 is MNHNY, CDR2 SVGAGI, per germline (reference sequence). The CDR3 spells CASSHLTQGNEQFF. Here the CDR3 DNA reads TGTGCCAGCAGTCATCTCACACAGGGCAATGAGCAGTTCTTC.

The CDR3 reads CASNPRVLNPETQYF. CDR3 coding DNA: TGTGCCAGCAACCCCCGGGTCCTCAACCCGGAGACCCAGTACTTC. V usage is TRBV7-2 and J usage is TRBJ2-5; the D is unclear. CDR3 length: 15 amino acids. CDR1 and CDR2 (germline): SGHTA, FQGNSA. Trimming removed 7 bases at V and 5 bases at J, with 20 bases between.